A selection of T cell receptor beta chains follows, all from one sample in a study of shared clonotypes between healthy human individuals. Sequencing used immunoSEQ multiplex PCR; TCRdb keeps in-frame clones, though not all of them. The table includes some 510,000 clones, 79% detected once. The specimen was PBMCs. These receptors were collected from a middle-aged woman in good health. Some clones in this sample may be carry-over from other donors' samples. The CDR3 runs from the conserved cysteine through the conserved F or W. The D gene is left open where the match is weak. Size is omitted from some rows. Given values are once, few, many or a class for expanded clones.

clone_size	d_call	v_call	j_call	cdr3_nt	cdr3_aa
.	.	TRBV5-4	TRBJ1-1	TGTGCCAGCAGCCCCGCCAGTTCGACACGAGGGCTGGGAGCTTTCTTT	CASSPASSTRGLGAFF
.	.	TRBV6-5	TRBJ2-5	TGTGCCAGCATCTGGAGACAGGGAGGACGAGAGACCCAGTACTTC	CASIWRQGGRETQYF
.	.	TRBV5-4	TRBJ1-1	TGTGCCAGCAGCCGCACTAACAGGGCCACCACTGAAGCTTTCTTT	CASSRTNRATTEAFF
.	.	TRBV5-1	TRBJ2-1	TGCGCCAGCAGCTTGGTACCCCTGGCTAGCCTGGATGAGCAGTTCTTC	CASSLVPLASLDEQFF
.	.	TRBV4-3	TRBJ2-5	TGCGCCAGCAGCCAAGATCGGAGCAAGGGGCCCTCGCAACGGACCCAGTACTTC	CASSQDRSKGPSQRTQYF
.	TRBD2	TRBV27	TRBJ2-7	TGTGCCAGCAGACCCACCATGGCGGGAGGAGAGCAGTACTTC	CASRPTMAGGEQYF
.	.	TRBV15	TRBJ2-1	TGTGCCACCAGCAGAGCTAGGGGGGAGGGCCGGAATGAGCAGTTCTTC	CATSRARGEGRNEQFF
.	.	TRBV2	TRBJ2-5	TGTGCCAGCAGCCGCGGGACCCAAGAGACCCAGTACTTC	CASSRGTQETQYF
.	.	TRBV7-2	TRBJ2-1	TGTGCCAGCACCGCGTGGGGGGCGGGAGTGGGTAATGAGCAGTTCTTC	CASTAWGAGVGNEQFF
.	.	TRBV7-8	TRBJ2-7	TGTGCCAGCAGCCTTTTTTTTCGGGACGAGCAGTACTTC	CASSLFFRDEQYF
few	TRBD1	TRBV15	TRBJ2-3	TGTGCCACCAGCACCGACCGGACAGGGTGGTCCCCAGATACGCAGTATTTT	CATSTDRTGWSPDTQYF